This T cell receptor (beta chain) was obtained from a study of T cells in localized non-small cell lung cancer. CDR1 and CDR2 from the germline V gene are LNHDA and SQIVND (reference sequence). Trimming cost V 4 bases and J 11 bases; bases outside gene matches: 10. The CDR3 spans 13 residues. Points from the study as a whole: Greater blood T cell density accompanied longer overall survival.

The protocol was immunoSEQ multiplex PCR, while the TCRdb copy is restricted to in-frame clones and leaves out a portion. The sample carries about 40,000 clones, 81% recorded once. Concerning this clone: Its matching antigen is unknown.

This receptor was obtained from a male donor aged 60 or over with stage II lung adenocarcinoma. V usage is TRBV19 and J usage is TRBJ1-1; 7 bases match TRBD1. The source was peripheral blood mononuclear cells, collected before any cancer treatment. CDR3 nucleotide sequence: TGTGCCAGTAGTAGATTACAGGGGCGAGGGGCTTTCTTT. It encodes CASSRLQGRGAFF.